A selection of T cell receptor beta chains follows, all from one sample in a study of molecular identifiers for immune sequencing clone quantification. Via MiXCR, TCRdb re-called the PCR reads, giving one row per CDR3 protein. Of around 470,000 distinct CDR3 sequences listed, roughly 25% are singletons. What was sequenced was naive CD8+ T cells from blood, with Jurkat cell RNA spiked in. These receptors came from a human donor in good health. Some libraries in this study had Jurkat cell RNA spiked in. The CDR3 runs from the conserved cysteine through the conserved F or W. Each record gives: CDR3 protein, CDR3 DNA, D gene, clone size, J gene, V gene. The D gene is left open where the match is weak. A clone size is listed for some rows: how often the clone was seen (once, few, many), or a class if it is expanded.

CDR3 protein: CASSSSGDRVRAFF; CDR3 DNA: TGCGCCAGCAGCTCTAGCGGAGACAGAGTACGAGCATTTTTC; D gene: TRBD2; clone size: many; J gene: TRBJ2-7; V gene: TRBV5-1
CDR3 protein: CAWSTPAEAFF; CDR3 DNA: TGTGCCTGGAGTACCCCCGCTGAAGCTTTCTTT; D gene: .; clone size: .; J gene: TRBJ1-1; V gene: TRBV30
CDR3 protein: CATSDGVDEQFF; CDR3 DNA: TGTGCCACCAGTGACGGGGTCGATGAGCAGTTCTTC; D gene: .; clone size: .; J gene: TRBJ2-1; V gene: TRBV24-1
CDR3 protein: CASSSTDYGTGLENEQFF; CDR3 DNA: TGTGCCAGCAGCTCCACCGATTACGGGACAGGGTTAGAAAATGAGCAGTTCTTC; D gene: TRBD1; clone size: few; J gene: TRBJ2-1; V gene: TRBV7-9
CDR3 protein: CASSLDPGYQETQYF; CDR3 DNA: TGCGCCAGCAGCTTGGATCCGGGGTACCAAGAGACCCAGTACTTC; D gene: .; clone size: many; J gene: TRBJ2-5; V gene: TRBV5-1
CDR3 protein: CASSLSLEGYNSPLHF; CDR3 DNA: TGTGCCAGCAGCCTCAGCCTGGAGGGTTATAATTCACCCCTCCACTTT; D gene: .; clone size: .; J gene: TRBJ1-6; V gene: TRBV13
CDR3 protein: CASSEALGGPDTQYF; CDR3 DNA: TGTGCCAGCAGTGAAGCTCTGGGGGGGCCCGATACGCAGTATTTT; D gene: .; clone size: .; J gene: TRBJ2-3; V gene: TRBV2
CDR3 protein: CASKRLADKEETQYF; CDR3 DNA: TGTGCCAGCAAGCGACTAGCGGACAAAGAAGAGACCCAGTACTTC; D gene: TRBD2; clone size: few; J gene: TRBJ2-5; V gene: TRBV28
CDR3 protein: CAWSVGPHTEAFF; CDR3 DNA: TGTGCCTGGAGTGTAGGGCCACACACTGAAGCTTTCTTT; D gene: .; clone size: .; J gene: TRBJ1-1; V gene: TRBV30
CDR3 protein: CSARDPLRESTDTQYF; CDR3 DNA: TGCAGTGCTAGAGACCCTCTACGGGAGAGCACAGATACGCAGTATTTT; D gene: .; clone size: many; J gene: TRBJ2-3; V gene: TRBV20-1
CDR3 protein: CASSLQTEVGGYTF; CDR3 DNA: TGTGCCAGCAGTCTCCAAACGGAAGTCGGGGGCTACACCTTC; D gene: .; clone size: many; J gene: TRBJ1-2; V gene: TRBV12-3/TRBV12-4
CDR3 protein: CATSRDPTGANEKLFF; CDR3 DNA: TGTGCCACCAGCAGAGATCCCACAGGGGCTAATGAAAAACTGTTTTTT; D gene: TRBD1; clone size: many; J gene: TRBJ1-4; V gene: TRBV15
CDR3 protein: CASSSGQGVGTEAIF; CDR3 DNA: TGTGCCAGCAGCAGCGGACAGGGGGTCGGCACTGAAGCTATCTTT; D gene: TRBD1; clone size: .; J gene: TRBJ1-1; V gene: TRBV7-9
CDR3 protein: CSVDGRTSGSERFWSTDTQYF; CDR3 DNA: TGCAGCGTTGACGGGAGGACTAGCGGGTCAGAGAGGTTTTGGAGCACAGATACGCAGTATTTT; D gene: TRBD2; clone size: few; J gene: TRBJ2-3; V gene: TRBV29-1
CDR3 protein: CASGDNRHSYEQYF; CDR3 DNA: TGTGCCAGCGGGGACAATAGGCATTCCTACGAGCAGTACTTC; D gene: .; clone size: .; J gene: TRBJ2-7; V gene: TRBV19